This is a list of T cell receptor beta chains from one sample in a study of regulatory T cells. Repertoires were generated with immunoSEQ multiplex PCR, while TCRdb's copy carries only in-frame clones and drops some. The table lists 21,000 or so clones, under 95% of them singletons, with 3.5% to 4% in the top ten. The sequenced sample was CD8+ T cells sorted from blood. All receptors derive from a child aged 2 to 9 with CD3G deficiency. Each CDR3 is given with its conserved first and last residue. D genes are given only for firm matches. Size tells how often a clone was seen (once, few, many) or the class of an expanded clone, and some rows leave it out.

CDR3,DNA,size,V,J,D
CASSHGGTDTQYF,TGCGCCAGCAGTCACGGGGGCACAGATACGCAGTATTTT,once,TRBV5-1,TRBJ2-3,NA
CASSQRQQRDPYNEQFF,TGCGCCAGCAGTCAAAGGCAACAGCGGGACCCCTACAATGAGCAGTTCTTC,NA,TRBV23-1,TRBJ2-1,TRBD2
CASSPTGLAGGYEQYF,TGTGCCAGCAGCCCAACGGGGCTAGCGGGAGGCTACGAGCAGTACTTC,NA,TRBV28,TRBJ2-7,TRBD2
CASSFPGTGGFENEQFF,TGTGCCAGCAGCTTCCCAGGGACAGGGGGTTTTGAGAATGAGCAGTTCTTC,NA,TRBV7-9,TRBJ2-1,TRBD1
CASSFRGANVLTF,TGTGCCAGCAGTTTTAGGGGGGCCAACGTCCTGACTTTC,NA,TRBV28,TRBJ2-6,NA
CASSGTSPYNEQFF,TGTGCCAGCAGTGGGACTAGCCCCTACAATGAGCAGTTCTTC,NA,TRBV28,TRBJ2-1,TRBD2
CASRLGLNTEAFF,TGCGCCAGCCGACTGGGTCTCAACACTGAAGCTTTCTTT,once,TRBV5-1,TRBJ1-1,NA
CASSLAGAPHGYTF,TGTGCCAGCAGCTTAGCAGGAGCCCCCCATGGCTACACCTTC,NA,TRBV7-9,TRBJ1-2,NA
CASSFGLDYEQYF,TGTGCCAGCAGTTTCGGCCTAGATTACGAGCAGTACTTC,NA,TRBV28,TRBJ2-7,NA
CASSFAGDGETQYF,TGTGCCAGCAGTTTCGCGGGGGATGGAGAGACCCAGTACTTC,NA,TRBV28,TRBJ2-5,TRBD2
CASSFGVGTYNEQFF,TGTGCCAGCAGCTTTGGGGTCGGGACTTACAATGAGCAGTTCTTC,NA,TRBV28,TRBJ2-1,NA
CASSIAAGGYNNEQFF,TGTGCCAGTAGTATAGCGGCGGGAGGCTATAACAATGAGCAGTTCTTC,few,TRBV19,TRBJ2-1,TRBD2
CASSLGASLVNEQFF,TGTGCCAGCAGCTTAGGAGCGTCCCTTGTCAATGAGCAGTTCTTC,NA,TRBV7-9,TRBJ2-1,NA
CASSSKWDHYEQYF,TGTGCCAGCAGTTCCAAATGGGACCACTACGAGCAGTACTTC,NA,TRBV28,TRBJ2-7,NA
CASSYGGGEQYF,TGTGCCAGCAGTTACGGAGGTGGCGAGCAGTACTTC,NA,TRBV6-6,TRBJ2-7,NA
CASSWREYSEQYF,TGTGCCAGCAGTTGGCGGGAGTACAGCGAGCAGTACTTC,NA,TRBV28,TRBJ2-7,TRBD2
CASSFSGTGGELFF,TGTGCCAGCAGTTTTTCCGGGACAGGCGGGGAGCTGTTTTTT,NA,TRBV27,TRBJ2-2,TRBD1
CASSLERINEQFF,TGTGCCAGCAGCTTAGAAAGGATCAATGAGCAGTTCTTC,NA,TRBV11-2,TRBJ2-1,NA
CASSFGRFGGVTYEQYF,TGTGCCAGCAGCTTCGGTCGTTTCGGGGGCGTTACCTACGAGCAGTACTTC,NA,TRBV7-8,TRBJ2-7,NA
CATSRDLETGLTYEQYF,TGTGCCACCAGCAGAGATCTAGAGACAGGCCTTACCTACGAGCAGTACTTC,NA,TRBV15,TRBJ2-7,NA
CASSFPTRDRGGDTGELFF,TGTGCCAGCAGTTTTCCAACTCGGGACAGGGGAGGCGACACCGGGGAGCTGTTTTTT,NA,TRBV28,TRBJ2-2,TRBD1
CASSFRDNQPQHF,TGTGCCAGCAGTTTCAGGGACAATCAGCCCCAGCATTTT,once,TRBV28,TRBJ1-5,NA
CASSSRGESSYEQYF,TGTGCCAGCAGTTCCAGGGGGGAAAGCTCCTACGAGCAGTACTTC,NA,TRBV28,TRBJ2-7,NA
CASSLTGPSEQYF,TGTGCCAGCAGCTTAACGGGACCATCCGAGCAGTACTTC,NA,TRBV7-8,TRBJ2-7,NA
CASRISGSSYNEQFF,TGTGCCAGCAGAATTAGCGGGAGCTCCTACAATGAGCAGTTCTTC,once,TRBV27,TRBJ2-1,TRBD2
CASSLQGGSTDTQYF,TGTGCCAGCAGTTTACAGGGCGGTAGCACAGATACGCAGTATTTT,NA,TRBV27,TRBJ2-3,NA
CAWTTGVGNTEAFF,TGTGCCTGGACGACAGGGGTAGGGAACACTGAAGCTTTCTTT,NA,TRBV30,TRBJ1-1,TRBD1